Listed below are T cell receptor beta chains from one sample, sequenced in a study of CD4 T cells in relation to SARS-CoV-2 and coronaviruses. Data came from immunoSEQ multiplex PCR; TCRdb stores just in-frame clones and leaves some out. The profile covers tens of thousands of clones, with about 91% appearing a single time and roughly 0.37% taken by the ten largest. The sample was naive CD4+ T cells from PBMCs. Source of these receptors: an adult with COVID-19. Each CDR3 is given with its conserved first and last residue. D genes are given only for firm matches. Rows give clone size only sometimes, using once, few, many, or a class for an expanded clone.

j_gene | d_gene | abundance | v_gene | CDR3nt | CDR3aa
TRBJ2-1 | - | - | TRBV11-2 | TGTGCCAGCAGAGGTTATGGGCGGAGGAATTACAATGAGCAGTTCTTC | CASRGYGRRNYNEQFF
TRBJ2-1 | - | - | TRBV20-1 | TGCAGTGCTAGAGATCTCCCTAGTCAGTTCTTC | CSARDLPSQFF
TRBJ2-3 | TRBD2 | - | TRBV10-3 | TGTGCCATCAGTGAAGTAGCGGGAGGGGCAGATACGCAGTATTTT | CAISEVAGGADTQYF
TRBJ2-7 | - | - | TRBV10-1 | TGCGCCAGCAGTGAGTCCCCTAGCGACGAGCAGTACTTC | CASSESPSDEQYF
TRBJ1-3 | - | - | TRBV7-2 | TGTGCCAGCAGCACCGGACGGTTCCCTGGAAACACCATATATTTT | CASSTGRFPGNTIYF
TRBJ1-6 | TRBD1 | - | TRBV7-9 | TGTGCCAGCAGCTATCGACAGGGGGCGGATTCACCCCTCCACTTT | CASSYRQGADSPLHF
TRBJ1-1 | - | - | TRBV28 | TGTGCCAGCAGTTTTAGCTGGGCGTCGGGGGCCGGTGACACTGAAGCTTTCTTT | CASSFSWASGAGDTEAFF
TRBJ1-2 | - | - | TRBV28 | TGTGCCAGTTCCGAAGGGCCCTCTGGCTACACCTTC | CASSEGPSGYTF
TRBJ2-7 | TRBD2 | - | TRBV27 | TGTGCCAGCAGTGGCATAGCGGGCGCCAGCTCCTACGAGCAGTACTTC | CASSGIAGASSYEQYF
TRBJ2-1 | TRBD2 | few | TRBV18 | TGTGCCAGCTCACAGGGACTAGCGGGAGACAATGAGCAGTTCTTC | CASSQGLAGDNEQFF
TRBJ2-1 | - | - | TRBV12-3/TRBV12-4 | TGTGCCAGCAGTTTGGATAGTGAGCAGTTCTTC | CASSLDSEQFF
TRBJ2-7 | TRBD1 | - | TRBV6-5 | TGTGCCAGCAGACGACAGGGGGACTACGAGCAGTACTTC | CASRRQGDYEQYF
TRBJ1-5 | - | - | TRBV19 | TGTGCCAGTAGTATCGTGGCAGGGGCCCTTCAGCCCCAGCATTTT | CASSIVAGALQPQHF
TRBJ1-2 | - | - | TRBV7-9 | TGTGCCAGCAGCTTTCGTGAAGGGACTACTAACTATGGCTACACCTTC | CASSFREGTTNYGYTF
TRBJ2-3 | - | - | TRBV7-3 | TGTGCCAGCAGCTTTTTGGCCGGCACAGATACGCAGTATTTT | CASSFLAGTDTQYF
TRBJ2-1 | TRBD2 | - | TRBV5-6 | TGTGCCAGCAGCTCCTCACTAGCGGGATCTTACAATGAGCAGTTCTTC | CASSSSLAGSYNEQFF
TRBJ1-4 | - | - | TRBV27 | TGTGCCAGCAGTTTAATGGGGAATGAAAAACTGTTTTTT | CASSLMGNEKLFF
TRBJ2-3 | - | once | TRBV13 | TGTGCCAGCAGCACCACTAGTGAACCAGATACGCAGTATTTT | CASSTTSEPDTQYF
TRBJ2-1 | - | - | TRBV5-4 | TGTGCCAGCAGCGCAAGGAGGAATGAGCAGTTCTTC | CASSARRNEQFF